Listed below are T cell receptor beta chains from one sample, sequenced in a study of T cells after yellow fever vaccination. TCRdb ran MiXCR on the 5' RACE reads and lists one entry per CDR3 protein. The sample yields more than 300,000 distinct CDR3 sequences, roughly a tenth seen once. The sequencing here drew on CD4+ T cells sorted from PBMCs, taken 45 days after the yellow fever booster vaccination. These receptors came from a man aged 18 to 29 who received the YFV17D yellow fever vaccine. Both conserved end residues are part of each CDR3. D genes are given only for firm matches. Clone size is given for some rows only: seen once, a few or many times, or a class if the clone is expanded.

TRBJ1-1 . . TRBV5-5 14 CASSLRTLNTEAFF TGTGCCAGCAGCTTGCGGACATTGAACACTGAAGCTTTCTTT
TRBJ1-1 . few TRBV10-3 13 CAISDRVDTEAFF TGTGCCATCAGTGATAGGGTCGACACTGAAGCTTTCTTT
TRBJ2-5 TRBD2 . TRBV19 15 CASSYWTRSGETQYF TGTGCCAGTAGTTATTGGACTAGGAGTGGAGAGACCCAGTACTTC
TRBJ2-2 TRBD1 . TRBV6-2/TRBV6-3 16 CASSRNPGQGTGELFF TGTGCCAGCAGCCGGAATCCGGGACAGGGAACCGGGGAGCTGTTTTTT
TRBJ2-2 TRBD1 few TRBV6-2/TRBV6-3 14 CASRPTGYTGELFF TGTGCCAGCAGACCGACAGGGTACACCGGGGAGCTGTTTTTT
TRBJ2-5 . . TRBV20-1 10 CSASEETQYF TGCAGTGCCTCGGAGGAGACCCAGTACTTC
TRBJ1-3 . . TRBV7-9 14 CASSYTGRGNTIYF TGTGCCAGCAGCTACACAGGGCGGGGAAACACCATATATTTT
TRBJ2-3 . few TRBV5-1 15 CASSLDLARGDTQYF TGCGCCAGCAGCTTGGATCTAGCACGTGGAGATACGCAGTATTTT
TRBJ2-1 TRBD1 . TRBV4-1 13 CASSPGGRRKQFF TGCGCCAGCAGCCCAGGGGGCCGGCGGAAGCAGTTCTTC
TRBJ2-5 . . TRBV5-1 14 CASSGGEYQETQYF TGCGCCAGCAGCGGGGGTGAATACCAAGAGACCCAGTACTTC
TRBJ2-1 . . TRBV6-2/TRBV6-3 12 CASSSITNEQFF TGTGCCAGCAGTTCCATTACCAATGAGCAGTTCTTC
TRBJ1-2 . . TRBV4-3 12 CASSRGREGYTF TGCGCCAGCAGCCGGGGGAGAGAGGGCTACACCTTC
TRBJ1-1 TRBD1 few TRBV20-1 15 CSVARTGVMNTEAFF TGCAGTGTTGCACGGACAGGGGTCATGAACACTGAAGCTTTCTTT
TRBJ1-4 . . TRBV5-5 15 CASSLVGTLNEKLFF TGTGCCAGCAGCTTGGTCGGGACCCTTAATGAAAAACTGTTTTTT
TRBJ2-1 TRBD2 few TRBV18 16 CASSAGDLTSGYEQFF TGTGCCAGCTCAGCAGGGGACTTGACTAGCGGGTATGAGCAGTTCTTC
TRBJ2-3 TRBD2 . TRBV7-2 14 CASSLARERDTQYF TGTGCCAGCAGCTTAGCGCGGGAGCGAGATACGCAGTATTTT
TRBJ1-2 . few TRBV20-1 15 CSARDYGPANYGYTF TGCAGTGCTAGGGACTACGGTCCGGCTAACTATGGCTACACCTTC
TRBJ1-2 . . TRBV7-9 14 CASSPMGGSYGYTF TGTGCCAGCAGCCCCATGGGGGGGAGCTATGGCTACACCTTC
TRBJ2-7 . few TRBV5-1 13 CASSSRSSYEQYF TGCGCCAGCAGCTCGCGTAGCTCCTACGAGCAGTACTTC
TRBJ1-1 . few TRBV7-2 14 CASSLSRWNTEAFF TGTGCCAGCAGCTTAAGCCGTTGGAACACTGAAGCTTTCTTT
TRBJ2-6 . many TRBV20-1 13 CSARRSGANVLTF TGCAGTGCTAGACGCTCTGGGGCCAACGTCCTGACTTTC
TRBJ2-2 TRBD1 . TRBV5-1 16 CASSSRTGSNTGELFF TGCGCCAGCAGCTCCCGGACAGGGTCGAACACCGGGGAGCTGTTTTTT
TRBJ1-3 . . TRBV20-1 14 CSARYSVAGNTIYF TGCAGTGCTAGATACTCAGTGGCTGGAAACACCATATATTTT
TRBJ1-1 . . TRBV7-2 13 CASSLDPVGSAFF TGTGCCAGCAGCTTAGACCCAGTTGGGAGCGCTTTCTTT
TRBJ1-2 TRBD1 . TRBV7-2 16 CASSRNEGASNYGYTF TGTGCCAGCAGCAGAAACGAGGGGGCATCGAACTATGGCTACACCTTC